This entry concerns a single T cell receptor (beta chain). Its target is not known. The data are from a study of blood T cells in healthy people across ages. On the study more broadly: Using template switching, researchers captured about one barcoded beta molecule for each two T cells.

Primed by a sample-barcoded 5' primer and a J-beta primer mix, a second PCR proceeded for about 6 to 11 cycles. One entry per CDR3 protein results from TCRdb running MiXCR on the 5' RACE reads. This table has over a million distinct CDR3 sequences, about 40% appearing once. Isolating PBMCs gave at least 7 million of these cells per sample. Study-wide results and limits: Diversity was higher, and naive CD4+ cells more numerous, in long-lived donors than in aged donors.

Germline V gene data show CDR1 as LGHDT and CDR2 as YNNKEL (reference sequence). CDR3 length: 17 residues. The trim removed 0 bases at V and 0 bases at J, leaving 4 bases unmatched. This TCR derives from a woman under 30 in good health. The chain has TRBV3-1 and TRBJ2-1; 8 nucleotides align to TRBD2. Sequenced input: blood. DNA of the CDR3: TGTGCCAGCAGCCAAGAGGGTAGCGGGGTCTCCTACAATGAGCAGTTCTTC. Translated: CASSQEGSGVSYNEQFF.